The present T cell receptor (beta chain) was sequenced within a study of cytomegalovirus exposure and HLA in healthy donors (dated by TCRdb to between 2016 and 2019). Turning to the overall study: An earlier analysis of several hundred of the donors reported 276 Gb of sequence data and around 120 million unique TCR beta sequences obtained from roughly 170 million T cells. The number of donors typed differed by locus, with 629-630 for A, B, C, DRB1 and DQB1, roughly 550 for DQA1, 600 to 610 for DPA1, and around 460 for DPB1. HLA typing covered class I and class II loci at four-digit resolution. About five DR-DQ haplotypes were handled as single units for association and clustering because linkage in the cohort was strong. An earlier analysis of several hundred of the donors applied high-throughput TCR beta sequencing to assess whether each TCR beta V gene segment acted as functional or pseudogenic. Among about 390 genotyped donors of the cohort, an average of 235,054 unique TCR beta nucleotide sequences were sequenced per donor, roughly 20% of them non-productive. High-throughput TCR immunosequencing, statistical association of individual TCRs with disease status, and machine learning were combined to predict cytomegalovirus infection status. Genome-wide SNP genotypes for about 55% of the 666 donors were used in a later genetic analysis, which treated that subset as a discovery cohort. A later analysis re-examined previously published TCR beta repertoires from roughly 720 donors and added high-resolution HLA genotyping to investigate patterns of TCR occurrence. Using immunosequencing, the study profiled T cell repertoires from around 670 subjects and related those repertoires to cytomegalovirus serostatus. All discovery cohort repertoires had been generated using a single sequencing platform. Besides the first cohort of around 700 subjects, a separate validation cohort made up of roughly 130 different subjects was used. Donor age, sex, ethnicity and CMV serostatus were compiled alongside the repertoire data. The study was designed to test whether signatures of past pathogen exposure could be identified by cataloging public T cell receptors. The later analysis used no new phenotypic data to find candidate immune exposures, relying instead on TCR beta sequences and their occurrence across donors. Among the approximately 430 genotyped donors, around 81% belonged to the genetic ancestry cluster associated with self-reported Caucasian donors. About 280 gigabases of sequencing data and tens of millions of unique TCR sequences were included in an early release covering around 600 HLA-typed donors.

Study-wide conclusions, independent of this receptor: While some public TCRs were present in many individuals, most TCR sequences turned up only very rarely across donors. Because counts were too low, approximately 18 rarely observed V segments, including chromosome 9 orphons, were excluded from the earlier analysis of several hundred of the donors. The cohort was sequenced for TCR beta chains only, and without alpha or paired-chain data the features that could be detected were limited. The authors suggested that the approach could potentially be generalized to other disease states and immunological phenotypes. Immune exposure information for the cohort was limited to CMV serostatus. A further reported finding was that TCR beta sequences accurately predicted the HLA-A and HLA-B alleles for most subjects in the first cohort. A later genetic analysis associated a missense DCLRE1C variant with V-gene and J-gene trimming of TCR beta chains, and an independent cohort replicated the association. In a later analysis, most CMV-associated TCR beta chains were found to appear HLA-restricted, with HLA associations seemingly driven largely by CMV exposure. A later analysis reported that several top co-occurrence clusters appeared linked to parvovirus B19, influenza, CMV and Epstein-Barr virus. Assigning TCR associations to individual alleles was difficult when HLA alleles, especially DR and DQ, strongly co-occurred. In an earlier analysis of approximately 600 of the donors, most TCR beta V segments were observed in productive rearrangements about 90% or about 30% of the time, broadly matching IMGT annotations. The sequencing pipeline was judged likely to have produced a cluster of highly shared sequence variants as a technical artifact. In vitro tests confirmed that three of the cytomegalovirus-associated TCR beta chains recognize cytomegalovirus antigens. Because HLA typing was missing for some donors at each locus, association tests included only the typed subset. Sequencing depth was assumed to be roughly uniform across donors in the presence/absence analyses, though that assumption may not hold. A later analysis associated about 17,000 TCR beta sequences with specific HLA alleles at a false discovery rate of 0.05. The study gave a list of under 200 TCR beta chains associated with cytomegalovirus. Linkage disequilibrium might explain the correlated functional status among segregating V segments, but an unknown experimental factor could not be ruled out. A later analysis found that TCR association rates varied across HLA loci, with DRB1 alleles showing the most associated TCRs and HLA-C alleles the fewest. Some IMGT-functional V segments, including TRBV6-2 and TRBV6-3, could not be told apart with the 87-base-pair reads, so those segments were excluded. In a later genetic analysis, fewer N-insertions in productive TCRs were reported among donors in an Asian-associated ancestry cluster than the approximately 710-donor mean. Cytomegalovirus status was reported to be diagnosed by the classifier with high specificity and sensitivity in both the original and validation cohorts. In a later analysis, HLA-associated TCR beta chains were found to be more clonally expanded and to have lower generation probabilities than equally common non-associated chains.

The cohort consisted of 600 or so healthy bone marrow donors. Cohort members were all nominally healthy when sampled, although unrecorded immune exposures were likely present. The donor was CMV seronegative and belonged to the group of approximately 320 seronegative cohort members. Every donor gave a peripheral blood sample, and the peripheral blood mononuclear cells from that sample were used for TCR beta sequencing. Genomic DNA extraction from the blood cell samples was performed with the Qiagen DNeasy Blood Extraction Kit. The library was generated by the immunoSEQ multiplex PCR assay. A mixture of 60 forward primers for TCR Vbeta segments and 13 reverse primers for TCR Jbeta segments was used in the multiplex PCR. A multiplex PCR assay on genomic DNA amplified the CDR3 region of rearranged TCR beta genes. The amplified TCR beta libraries were sequenced on the Illumina HiSeq System as 87-base-pair reads. In the paper's pipeline: Across the roughly 640 repertoires, a later analysis counted some 81 million unique TCR beta chains, around 11 million of which were shared by at least two donors. A nearest-neighbor algorithm error-corrected the raw reads and collapsed the reads into unique sequences, merging closely related sequences to remove PCR and sequencing errors. To assign V, D and J gene segments, CDR3 sequences were aligned to IMGT reference sequences. For a sequence to be retained, a match of at least six nucleotides to both a V gene segment and a J gene segment was required. Rearrangements were called productive when the CDR3 lacked stop codons and stayed in frame with V and J; all others were non-productive. CDR3 was defined according to IMGT convention as the region running from the second conserved V-encoded cysteine to the conserved J-encoded phenylalanine. Sequences without an unambiguous match to a single V gene segment were excluded from the earlier analysis of several hundred of the donors. An earlier analysis of a few hundred of the donors called V segments functional above 56.7% productive rearrangements and segregating when the between-donor standard deviation exceeded 5%. A statistical classification framework was built to diagnose cytomegalovirus status from the catalog of TCR beta chain sequences. V and J gene assignment, in a later analysis, came from comparing TCR nucleotide sequences with IMGT/GENE-DB human TR gene sequences. In a later analysis, CDR3 sequences and most-parsimonious VDJ recombination scenarios were assigned using the TCRdist pipeline. In a later analysis, every TCR beta chain was defined by the combination of its CDR3 amino acid sequence and its V-gene family, and reads without a unique V-gene family were dropped. As a way to deal with suspected cross-contamination and a sequencing artifact, a later analysis dropped approximately 570 nucleotide sequences that were highly shared and had low generation probability. In a later analysis, a clonal expansion index for each public chain was calculated from normalized within-repertoire ranks of inferred template counts. In a later analysis, generation probabilities were computed with a VDJ recombination model fitted to out-of-frame rearrangements, and the resulting probabilities were checked against IGoR. In a later analysis, hypergeometric tests were used to score TCR-TCR, TCR-HLA and TCR-CMV co-occurrence, with a repertoire-size bias correction applied to TCR pairs. To estimate false discovery rates, a later analysis permuted the HLA or CMV assignments 20 times. In a later analysis, co-occurring TCRs were grouped with DBSCAN, and TCRdist sequence similarity was added when clustering was performed within HLA-allele-positive subsets. Repertoires with fewer than 30,000 or more than 120,000 public chains, plus five repertoires with anomalous nucleotide sharing, were excluded from co-occurrence clustering. TCRdb took over this immuneACCESS table, retaining in-frame rearrangements with V and J assigned. Such tables are incomplete; in checked studies, under half of the missing clones stem from an unresolved V gene, and the remainder is unexplained. V and J calls and clone size follow that table, whereas D and trimming were derived from the DNA. The sample includes some 140,000 clones, with nearly 80% observed a single time. The leading ten clones occupy about 2% of the sample.

The CDR3 holds 14 amino acids from the cysteine to the phenylalanine. Just the 42-base CDR3 DNA is kept, in frame starting at base 1. CDR1 and CDR2 were assigned from the germline V gene (reference sequence) as SGHNT and YYREEE. V and J are trimmed by 2 bases and 3 bases, and the gene matches miss 1 base of the junction. To note about this clone: Its antigen is currently not known. One base away there is no much larger clone; base qualities are not given.

Source material: PBMCs. The rearrangement joined TRBV5-4 to TRBJ2-7; 11 central nucleotides agree with TRBD1. The TCR was taken from a man aged 30 to 39 in good health and CMV-seronegative. The encoded CDR3 is CASSFGTGGYEQYF. The nucleotide sequence is given as TGTGCCAGCAGCTTCGGGACAGGGGGCTACGAGCAGTACTTC.